The present entry profiles one TCR beta chain with its context. Its antigen is still unknown. Per germline, CDR1 SEHNR and CDR2 FQNEAQ (reference sequence). V lost 2 bases and J lost 0, with 10 bases in between. The CDR3 runs to 15 residues. The data were taken from a study of T cell repertoires in ileal Crohn's disease. As for the study in general: About half received postoperative treatment, about a dozen with thiopurines and about 20 anti-TNF. Study observations and caveats: Clonal expansions were more frequent in active smokers than non-smokers at surgery.

The repertoire was sequenced with immunoSEQ multiplex PCR; TCRdb's copy has only in-frame clones and lacks some. The sample contains 2,000 to 2,500 clones, roughly 81% of which appear only once. The sample comprised ileal tissue. The chain has TRBV7-9 and TRBJ1-1; D is unresolved. This receptor was obtained from an adult with Crohn's disease. CDR3 loop: CASSLTWRMNTEAFF. The CDR3, as DNA: TGTGCCAGCAGCTTAACCTGGAGGATGAACACTGAAGCTTTCTTT.